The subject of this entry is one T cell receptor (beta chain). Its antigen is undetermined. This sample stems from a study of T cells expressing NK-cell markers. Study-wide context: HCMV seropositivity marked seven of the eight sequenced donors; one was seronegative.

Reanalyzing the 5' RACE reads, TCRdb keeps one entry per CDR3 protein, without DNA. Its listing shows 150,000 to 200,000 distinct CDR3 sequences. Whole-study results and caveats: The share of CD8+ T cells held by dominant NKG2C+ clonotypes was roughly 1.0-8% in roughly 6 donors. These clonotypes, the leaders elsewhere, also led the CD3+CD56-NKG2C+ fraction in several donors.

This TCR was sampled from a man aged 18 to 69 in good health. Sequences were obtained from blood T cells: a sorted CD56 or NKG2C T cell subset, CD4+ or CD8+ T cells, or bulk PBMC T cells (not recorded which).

The CDR3 loop reads CASSFGGAGQETQYF. The rearrangement uses TRBV27 and TRBJ2-5; TCRdb returns TRBD1, unconfirmable since there is no DNA. CDR3 size: 15 residues. Germline lookup yields CDR1 MNHEY and CDR2 SMNVEV (reference sequence).